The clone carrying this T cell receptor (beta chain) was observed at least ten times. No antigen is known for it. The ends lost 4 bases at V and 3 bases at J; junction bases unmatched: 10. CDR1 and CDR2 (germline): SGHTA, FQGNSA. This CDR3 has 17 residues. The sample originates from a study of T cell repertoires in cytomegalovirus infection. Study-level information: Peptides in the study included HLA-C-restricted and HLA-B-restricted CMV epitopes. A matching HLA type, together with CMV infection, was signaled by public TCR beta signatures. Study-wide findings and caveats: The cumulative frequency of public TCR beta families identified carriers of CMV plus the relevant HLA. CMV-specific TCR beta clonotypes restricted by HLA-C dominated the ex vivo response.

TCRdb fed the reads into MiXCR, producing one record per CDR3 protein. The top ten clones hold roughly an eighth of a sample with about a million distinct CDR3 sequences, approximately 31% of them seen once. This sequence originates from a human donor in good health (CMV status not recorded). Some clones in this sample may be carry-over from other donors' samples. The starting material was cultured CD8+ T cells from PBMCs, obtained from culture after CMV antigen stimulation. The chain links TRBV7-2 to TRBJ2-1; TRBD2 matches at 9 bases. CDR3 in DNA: TGTGCCAGCAGCTCCGAGCGGGGGGCCCAGTTCTACAATGAGCAGTTCTTC. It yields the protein CASSSERGAQFYNEQFF.